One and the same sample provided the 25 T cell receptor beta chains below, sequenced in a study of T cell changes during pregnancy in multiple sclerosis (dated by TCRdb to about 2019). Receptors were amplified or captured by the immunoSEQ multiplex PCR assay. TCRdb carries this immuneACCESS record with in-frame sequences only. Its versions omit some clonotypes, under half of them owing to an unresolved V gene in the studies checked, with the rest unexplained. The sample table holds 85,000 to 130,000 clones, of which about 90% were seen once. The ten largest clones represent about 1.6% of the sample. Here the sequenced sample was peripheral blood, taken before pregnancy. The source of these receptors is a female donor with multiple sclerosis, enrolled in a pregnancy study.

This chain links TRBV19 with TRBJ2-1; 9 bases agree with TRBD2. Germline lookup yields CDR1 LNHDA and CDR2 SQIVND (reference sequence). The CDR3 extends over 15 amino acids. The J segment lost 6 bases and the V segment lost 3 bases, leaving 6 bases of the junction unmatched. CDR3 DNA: TGTGCCAGTAGTATCGGAGGGACTAGCAGCAATGAGCAGTTCTTC. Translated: CASSIGGTSSNEQFF.

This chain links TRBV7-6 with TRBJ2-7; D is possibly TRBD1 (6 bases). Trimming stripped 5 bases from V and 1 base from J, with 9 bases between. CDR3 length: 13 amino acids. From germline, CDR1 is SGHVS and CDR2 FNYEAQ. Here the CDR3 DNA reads TGTGCCAGCAGCACCGACAGGTCCTACGAGCAGTACTTC. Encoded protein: CASSTDRSYEQYF.

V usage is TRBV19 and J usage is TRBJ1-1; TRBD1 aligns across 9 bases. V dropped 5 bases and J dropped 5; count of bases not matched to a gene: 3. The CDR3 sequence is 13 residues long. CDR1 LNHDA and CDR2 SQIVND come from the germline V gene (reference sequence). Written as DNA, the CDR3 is TGTGCCAGTAGTGGGACAGGGAGGACTGAAGCTTTCTTT. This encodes CASSGTGRTEAFF.

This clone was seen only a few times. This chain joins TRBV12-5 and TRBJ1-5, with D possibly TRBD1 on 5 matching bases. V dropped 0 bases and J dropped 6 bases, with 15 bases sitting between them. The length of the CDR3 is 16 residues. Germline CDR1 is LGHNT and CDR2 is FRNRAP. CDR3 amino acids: CASGLVKGPASQPQHF. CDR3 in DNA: TGTGCTAGTGGTTTGGTCAAGGGGCCGGCTAGTCAGCCCCAGCATTTT.

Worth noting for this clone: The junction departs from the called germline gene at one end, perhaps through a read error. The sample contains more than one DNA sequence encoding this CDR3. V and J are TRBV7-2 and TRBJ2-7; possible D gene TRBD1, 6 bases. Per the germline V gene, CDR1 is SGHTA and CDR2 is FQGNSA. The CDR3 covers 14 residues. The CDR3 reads CASSLEAGDYEQYF. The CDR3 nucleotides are TGTGCCAGTAGCTTAGAGGCAGGGGACTACGAGCAGTACTTC.

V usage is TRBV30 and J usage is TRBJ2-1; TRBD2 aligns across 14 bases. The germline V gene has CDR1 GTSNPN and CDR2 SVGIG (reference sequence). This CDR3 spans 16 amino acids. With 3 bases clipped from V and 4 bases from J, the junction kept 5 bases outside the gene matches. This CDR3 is CAWRGTSGGRYNEQFF. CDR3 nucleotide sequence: TGTGCCTGGAGAGGGACTAGCGGGGGAAGATACAATGAGCAGTTCTTC.

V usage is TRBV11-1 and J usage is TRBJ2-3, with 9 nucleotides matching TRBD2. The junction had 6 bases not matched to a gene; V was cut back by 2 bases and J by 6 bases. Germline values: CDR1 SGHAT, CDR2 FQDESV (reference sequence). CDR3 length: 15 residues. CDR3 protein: CASSLPRGGADTQYF. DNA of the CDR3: TGTGCCAGCAGCTTACCGCGGGGGGGTGCTGATACGCAGTATTTT.

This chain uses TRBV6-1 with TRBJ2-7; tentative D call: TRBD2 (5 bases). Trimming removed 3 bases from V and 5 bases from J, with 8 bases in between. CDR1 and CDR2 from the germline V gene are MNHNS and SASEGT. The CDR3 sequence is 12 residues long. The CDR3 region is CASSERGHEQYF. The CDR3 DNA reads TGTGCCAGCAGTGAGAGAGGGCACGAGCAGTACTTC.

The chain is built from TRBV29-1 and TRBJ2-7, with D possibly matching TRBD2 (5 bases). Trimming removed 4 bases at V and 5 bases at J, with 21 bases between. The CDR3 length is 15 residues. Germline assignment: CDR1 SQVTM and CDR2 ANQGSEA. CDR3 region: CSVVPLTRVSNEQYF. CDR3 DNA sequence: TGCAGCGTTGTCCCTTTGACGAGGGTCAGCAACGAGCAGTACTTC.

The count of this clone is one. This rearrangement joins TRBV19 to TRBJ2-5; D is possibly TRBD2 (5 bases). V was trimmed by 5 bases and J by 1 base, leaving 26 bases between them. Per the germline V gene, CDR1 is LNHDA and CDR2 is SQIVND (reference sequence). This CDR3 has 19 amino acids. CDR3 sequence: CASSHDYSRASLRQETQYF. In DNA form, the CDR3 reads TGTGCCAGTAGTCACGACTATTCGCGAGCCTCCCTGCGCCAAGAGACCCAGTACTTC.

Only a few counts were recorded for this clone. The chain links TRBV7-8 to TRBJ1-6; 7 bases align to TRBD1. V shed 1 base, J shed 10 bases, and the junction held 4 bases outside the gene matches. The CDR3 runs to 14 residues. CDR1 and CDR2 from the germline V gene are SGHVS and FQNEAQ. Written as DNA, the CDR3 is TGTGCCAGCAGCTTAGGGCAGGGGGAATCACCCCTCCACTTT. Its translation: CASSLGQGESPLHF.

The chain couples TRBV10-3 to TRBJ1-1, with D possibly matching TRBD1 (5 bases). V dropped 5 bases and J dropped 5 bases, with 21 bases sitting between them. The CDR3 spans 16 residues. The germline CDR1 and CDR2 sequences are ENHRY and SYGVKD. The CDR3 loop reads CAISPRASDTLTEAFF. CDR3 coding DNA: TGTGCCATCAGTCCTCGGGCCTCGGACACACTTACTGAAGCTTTCTTT.

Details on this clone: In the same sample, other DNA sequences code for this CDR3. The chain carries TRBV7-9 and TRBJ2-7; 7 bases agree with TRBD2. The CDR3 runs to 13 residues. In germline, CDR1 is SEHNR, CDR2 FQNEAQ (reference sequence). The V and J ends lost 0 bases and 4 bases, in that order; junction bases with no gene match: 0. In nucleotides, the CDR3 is TGTGCCAGCAGCTTAGCGGGAGGGTACGAGCAGTACTTC. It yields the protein CASSLAGGYEQYF.

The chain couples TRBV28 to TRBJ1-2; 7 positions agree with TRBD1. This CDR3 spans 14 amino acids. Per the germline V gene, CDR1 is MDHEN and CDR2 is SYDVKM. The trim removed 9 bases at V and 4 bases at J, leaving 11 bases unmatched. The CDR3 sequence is CASTEGQRIYGYTF. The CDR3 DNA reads TGTGCCAGTACAGAGGGACAGCGGATCTATGGCTACACCTTC.

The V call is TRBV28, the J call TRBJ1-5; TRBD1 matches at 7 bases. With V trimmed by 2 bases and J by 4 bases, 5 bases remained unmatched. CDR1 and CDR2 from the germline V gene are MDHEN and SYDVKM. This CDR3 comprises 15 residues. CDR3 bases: TGTGCCAGCAGTTTAAGACAGGGTGGAAATCAGCCCCAGCATTTT. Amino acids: CASSLRQGGNQPQHF.

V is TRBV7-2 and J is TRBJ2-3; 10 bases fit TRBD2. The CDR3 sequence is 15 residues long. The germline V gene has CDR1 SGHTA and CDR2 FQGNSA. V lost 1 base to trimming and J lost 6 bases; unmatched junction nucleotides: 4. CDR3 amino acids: CASSLVVSGRDTQYF. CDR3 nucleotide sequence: TGTGCCAGCAGCTTAGTCGTTAGCGGGAGGGATACGCAGTATTTT.

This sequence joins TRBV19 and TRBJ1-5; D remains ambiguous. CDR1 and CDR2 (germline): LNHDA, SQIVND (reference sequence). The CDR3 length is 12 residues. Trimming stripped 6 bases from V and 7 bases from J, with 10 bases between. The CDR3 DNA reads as TGTGCCAGTAGGGCCAGAGGGCAGCCCCAGCATTTT. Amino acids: CASRARGQPQHF.

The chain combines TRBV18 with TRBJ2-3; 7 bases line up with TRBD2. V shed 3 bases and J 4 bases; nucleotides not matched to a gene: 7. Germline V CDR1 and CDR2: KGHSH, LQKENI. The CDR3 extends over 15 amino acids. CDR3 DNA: TGTGCCAGCTCACCCGTAGCGGGCAAGGCAGATACGCAGTATTTT. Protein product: CASSPVAGKADTQYF.

The CDR3 nucleotides read TGTGCCAGCTCACCTGATCCGGGACTAGGTGACGAGCAGTACTTC. Its translation is CASSPDPGLGDEQYF. This sequence joins TRBV18 and TRBJ2-7; TRBD2 agrees at 8 bases. The ends lost 3 bases at V and 5 bases at J; junction bases unmatched: 9. The CDR3 is made up of 15 amino acids. Germline V gene lookup returns CDR1 KGHSH and CDR2 LQKENI.

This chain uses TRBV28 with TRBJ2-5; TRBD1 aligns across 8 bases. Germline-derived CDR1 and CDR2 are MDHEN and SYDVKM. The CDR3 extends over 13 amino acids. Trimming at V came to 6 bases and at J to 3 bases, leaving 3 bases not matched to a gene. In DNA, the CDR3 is TGTGCCAGCAGAAGACAGGGGAAAGAGACCCAGTACTTC. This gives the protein CASRRQGKETQYF. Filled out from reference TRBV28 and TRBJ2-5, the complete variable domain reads DVKVTQSSRYLVKRTGEKVFLECVQDMDHENMFWYRQDPGLGLRLIYFSYDVKMKEKGDIPEGYSVSREKKERFSLILESASTNQTSMYLCASRRQGKETQYFGPGTRLLVL.

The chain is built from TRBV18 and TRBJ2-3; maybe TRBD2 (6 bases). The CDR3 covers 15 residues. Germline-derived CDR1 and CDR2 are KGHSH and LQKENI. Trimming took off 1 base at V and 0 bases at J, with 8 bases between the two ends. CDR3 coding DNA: TGTGCCAGCTCACCACTAGCGGCCAGCACAGATACGCAGTATTTT. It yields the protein CASSPLAASTDTQYF.

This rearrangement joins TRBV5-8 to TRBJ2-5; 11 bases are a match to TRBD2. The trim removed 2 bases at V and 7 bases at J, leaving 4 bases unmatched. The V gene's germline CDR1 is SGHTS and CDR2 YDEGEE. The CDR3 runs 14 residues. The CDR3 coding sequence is TGTGCCAGCAGCTTTAGCGGGAGGGTAGCGACCCAGTACTTC. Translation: CASSFSGRVATQYF. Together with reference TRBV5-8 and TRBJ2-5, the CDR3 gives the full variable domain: EAGVTQSPTHLIKTRGQQATLRCSPISGHTSVYWYQQALGLGLQFLLWYDEGEERNRGNFPPRFSGRQFPNYSSELNVNALELEDSALYLCASSFSGRVATQYFGPGTRLLVL.

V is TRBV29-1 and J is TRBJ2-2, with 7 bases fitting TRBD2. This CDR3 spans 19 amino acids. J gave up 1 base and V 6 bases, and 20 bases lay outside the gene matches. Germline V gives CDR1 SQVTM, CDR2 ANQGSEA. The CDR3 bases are TGCAGCGTGTCAGACTCCGGGACTGCTGGACTAGGGAACACCGGGGAGCTGTTTTTT. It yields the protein CSVSDSGTAGLGNTGELFF.

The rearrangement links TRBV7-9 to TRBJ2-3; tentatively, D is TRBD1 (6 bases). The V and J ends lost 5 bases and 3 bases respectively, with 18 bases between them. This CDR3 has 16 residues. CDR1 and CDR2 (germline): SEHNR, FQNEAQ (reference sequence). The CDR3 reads CASSRVMGAGTDTQYF. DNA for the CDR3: TGTGCCAGCAGCAGGGTGATGGGGGCAGGGACAGATACGCAGTATTTT.

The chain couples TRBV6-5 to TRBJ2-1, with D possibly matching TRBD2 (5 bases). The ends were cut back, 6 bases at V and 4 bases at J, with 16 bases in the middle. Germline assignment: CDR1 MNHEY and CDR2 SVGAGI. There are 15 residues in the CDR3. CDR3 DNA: TGTGCCAGCAGGCCGGACGAGGGCCATTACAATGAGCAGTTCTTC. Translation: CASRPDEGHYNEQFF.